A selection of T cell receptor beta chains follows, all from one sample in a study of cytomegalovirus exposure and HLA in healthy donors. Assay used: immunoSEQ multiplex PCR; TCRdb lists only in-frame clones, some missing. The sample table includes around 70,000 clones. The sample was PBMCs. The source of these receptors is a boy under 18 in good health and CMV-seronegative. The CDR3 runs from the conserved cysteine through the conserved F or W. A D gene is named only where the DNA matches it firmly.

j_gene: TRBJ1-2
v_gene: TRBV10-3
d_gene: TRBD1
CDR3aa: CAISEAMGQALQRSGYTF
CDR3nt: TGTGCCATCAGTGAGGCTATGGGACAGGCTCTTCAAAGAAGTGGCTACACCTTC

j_gene: TRBJ2-7
v_gene: TRBV5-6
d_gene: TRBD2
CDR3aa: CASSPGTSGRYEQYF
CDR3nt: TGTGCCAGCAGTCCCGGGACTAGCGGGAGGTACGAGCAGTACTTC

j_gene: TRBJ2-2
v_gene: TRBV5-1
d_gene: -
CDR3aa: CASRLGNTGELFF
CDR3nt: TGCGCCAGCAGGCTAGGAAACACCGGGGAGCTGTTTTTT

j_gene: TRBJ1-2
v_gene: TRBV6-1
d_gene: -
CDR3aa: CASSERGGGNYGYTF
CDR3nt: TGTGCCAGCAGTGAACGGGGCGGGGGTAACTATGGCTACACCTTC

j_gene: TRBJ1-5
v_gene: TRBV6-4
d_gene: -
CDR3aa: CASSDGGALNQPQHF
CDR3nt: TGTGCCAGCAGTGACGGGGGGGCCCTGAATCAGCCCCAGCATTTT

j_gene: TRBJ1-2
v_gene: TRBV19
d_gene: -
CDR3aa: CASSRTDRRYGYTF
CDR3nt: TGTGCCAGTAGTAGGACAGACCGCCGGTATGGCTACACCTTC

j_gene: TRBJ2-7
v_gene: TRBV7-9
d_gene: -
CDR3aa: CASSWGGGNEQYF
CDR3nt: TGTGCCAGCAGCTGGGGAGGGGGGAACGAGCAGTACTTC

j_gene: TRBJ1-2
v_gene: TRBV30
d_gene: -
CDR3aa: CAWRNLWERGNYGYTF
CDR3nt: TGTGCCTGGAGGAACTTATGGGAAAGGGGTAACTATGGCTACACCTTC

j_gene: TRBJ1-5
v_gene: TRBV20-1
d_gene: -
CDR3aa: CSASLNQPQHF
CDR3nt: TGCAGTGCTAGTTTAAATCAGCCCCAGCATTTT

j_gene: TRBJ2-3
v_gene: TRBV5-1
d_gene: TRBD2
CDR3aa: CARWTSGRGDTQYF
CDR3nt: TGCGCCAGATGGACTAGCGGGAGAGGAGATACGCAGTATTTT

j_gene: TRBJ1-1
v_gene: TRBV19
d_gene: -
CDR3aa: CASSIDRGGTEAFF
CDR3nt: TGTGCCAGTAGTATAGATCGGGGAGGCACTGAAGCTTTCTTT

j_gene: TRBJ1-4
v_gene: TRBV4-3
d_gene: -
CDR3aa: CASSQDLGGGQKLFF
CDR3nt: TGCGCCAGCAGCCAAGATCTCGGGGGTGGGCAAAAACTGTTTTTT

j_gene: TRBJ2-7
v_gene: TRBV5-5
d_gene: TRBD1
CDR3aa: CASSLGQGAQYEQYF
CDR3nt: TGTGCCAGCAGCTTGGGACAGGGGGCGCAGTACGAGCAGTACTTC

j_gene: TRBJ2-4
v_gene: TRBV19
d_gene: -
CDR3aa: CASSRSPGGAKNIQYF
CDR3nt: TGTGCCAGTAGTAGGAGTCCCGGAGGTGCCAAAAACATTCAGTACTTC

j_gene: TRBJ2-5
v_gene: TRBV5-1
d_gene: -
CDR3aa: CASRPSRVETQYF
CDR3nt: TGCGCCAGCAGACCGTCGAGAGTGGAGACCCAGTACTTC

j_gene: TRBJ2-1
v_gene: TRBV4-1
d_gene: -
CDR3aa: CASSQTGNEQFF
CDR3nt: TGCGCCAGCAGCCAAACCGGGAATGAGCAGTTCTTC

j_gene: TRBJ1-6
v_gene: TRBV27
d_gene: -
CDR3aa: CASSLSLQGYNSPLHF
CDR3nt: TGTGCCAGCAGTTTATCGCTCCAGGGTTATAATTCACCCCTCCACTTT

j_gene: TRBJ2-2
v_gene: TRBV5-6
d_gene: -
CDR3aa: CASSLVTREKNTGELFF
CDR3nt: TGTGCCAGCAGCTTGGTGACTAGGGAGAAGAACACCGGGGAGCTGTTTTTT

j_gene: TRBJ2-7
v_gene: TRBV18
d_gene: TRBD1
CDR3aa: CASSPPGQADHEQYF
CDR3nt: TGTGCCAGCTCACCCCCGGGACAGGCAGACCACGAGCAGTACTTC

j_gene: TRBJ1-4
v_gene: TRBV28
d_gene: TRBD1
CDR3aa: CASRETGGATNEKLFF
CDR3nt: TGTGCCAGCAGAGAGACAGGGGGCGCGACTAATGAAAAACTGTTTTTT

j_gene: TRBJ2-3
v_gene: TRBV2
d_gene: TRBD2
CDR3aa: CASSEYSGMRTQYF
CDR3nt: TGTGCCAGCAGTGAATATAGCGGGATGAGGACGCAGTATTTT

j_gene: TRBJ1-2
v_gene: TRBV5-6
d_gene: -
CDR3aa: CASSRLPVRGYTF
CDR3nt: TGTGCCAGCAGTAGACTACCCGTTAGGGGCTACACCTTC

j_gene: TRBJ1-2
v_gene: TRBV5-6
d_gene: TRBD1
CDR3aa: CASSPQGVGYTF
CDR3nt: TGTGCCAGCAGTCCACAGGGGGTTGGCTACACCTTC

j_gene: TRBJ1-5
v_gene: TRBV4-1
d_gene: TRBD1
CDR3aa: CASSLGQGDQPQHF
CDR3nt: TGCGCCAGCAGCCTAGGACAGGGAGACCAGCCCCAGCATTTT

j_gene: TRBJ2-2
v_gene: TRBV25-1
d_gene: -
CDR3aa: CATKGVGLNTGELFF
CDR3nt: TGTGCCACCAAGGGGGTAGGGCTCAACACCGGGGAGCTGTTTTTT

j_gene: TRBJ1-1
v_gene: TRBV21-1
d_gene: -
CDR3aa: CASTSGSGTEAFF
CDR3nt: TGTGCCAGCACCAGCGGGTCAGGGACTGAAGCTTTCTTT

j_gene: TRBJ2-3
v_gene: TRBV5-1
d_gene: TRBD2
CDR3aa: CASSLEVSGSTDTQYF
CDR3nt: TGCGCCAGCAGCTTGGAAGTTAGCGGGAGCACAGATACGCAGTATTTT

j_gene: TRBJ1-2
v_gene: TRBV6-5
d_gene: TRBD1
CDR3aa: CASSRQGLDDYGYTF
CDR3nt: TGTGCCAGCAGTCGACAGGGGCTAGACGACTATGGCTACACCTTC

j_gene: TRBJ2-5
v_gene: TRBV7-9
d_gene: -
CDR3aa: CASSLDGSQETQYF
CDR3nt: TGTGCCAGCAGCTTAGATGGCAGCCAAGAGACCCAGTACTTC

j_gene: TRBJ1-1
v_gene: TRBV30
d_gene: TRBD1
CDR3aa: CAWTKDRLNTEAFF
CDR3nt: TGTGCCTGGACCAAGGACAGGCTGAACACTGAAGCTTTCTTT

j_gene: TRBJ1-6
v_gene: TRBV4-2
d_gene: -
CDR3aa: CASSRDLYPAGNSPLHF
CDR3nt: TGTGCCAGCAGCCGAGACCTCTACCCCGCGGGGAATTCACCCCTCCACTTT

j_gene: TRBJ1-4
v_gene: TRBV18
d_gene: TRBD1
CDR3aa: CASSPPPGDRESVGREKLFF
CDR3nt: TGTGCCAGCTCACCACCGCCCGGGGACAGGGAATCGGTCGGTAGGGAAAAACTGTTTTTT

j_gene: TRBJ2-1
v_gene: TRBV19
d_gene: -
CDR3aa: CASSIDGLRDPRNEQFF
CDR3nt: TGTGCCAGTAGTATAGATGGGTTGCGGGACCCTAGGAATGAGCAGTTCTTC

j_gene: TRBJ2-7
v_gene: TRBV30
d_gene: -
CDR3aa: CAWSVIAAYEQYF
CDR3nt: TGTGCCTGGAGTGTAATAGCGGCCTACGAGCAGTACTTC

j_gene: TRBJ2-3
v_gene: TRBV29-1
d_gene: -
CDR3aa: CSVERSRAGDTQYF
CDR3nt: TGCAGCGTTGAAAGGTCCAGGGCTGGAGATACGCAGTATTTT

j_gene: TRBJ2-7
v_gene: TRBV7-3
d_gene: TRBD1
CDR3aa: CASSLDRGYEQYF
CDR3nt: TGTGCCAGCAGCTTAGACAGGGGCTACGAGCAGTACTTC

j_gene: TRBJ2-7
v_gene: TRBV6-1
d_gene: TRBD1
CDR3aa: CASSDTGVHEQYF
CDR3nt: TGTGCCAGCAGTGATACAGGGGTCCACGAGCAGTACTTC

j_gene: TRBJ2-1
v_gene: TRBV5-6
d_gene: TRBD2
CDR3aa: CASSPRTSGVMEQFF
CDR3nt: TGTGCCAGCAGCCCTCGGACTAGCGGGGTTATGGAGCAGTTCTTC

j_gene: TRBJ2-7
v_gene: TRBV5-4
d_gene: TRBD1
CDR3aa: CASSAGTGSYEQYF
CDR3nt: TGTGCCAGCAGCGCCGGGACAGGGTCCTACGAGCAGTACTTC

j_gene: TRBJ2-7
v_gene: TRBV6-1
d_gene: TRBD1
CDR3aa: CASLERDSYEQYF
CDR3nt: TGTGCCAGCCTCGAACGGGACAGCTACGAGCAGTACTTC

j_gene: TRBJ2-2
v_gene: TRBV9
d_gene: TRBD2
CDR3aa: CASSVRTSGLNTGELFF
CDR3nt: TGTGCCAGCAGCGTCCGTACTAGCGGGCTCAACACCGGGGAGCTGTTTTTT

j_gene: TRBJ2-1
v_gene: TRBV11-2
d_gene: TRBD2
CDR3aa: CASSSSSGAYNEQFF
CDR3nt: TGTGCCAGCAGCTCCTCTAGCGGGGCCTACAATGAGCAGTTCTTC

j_gene: TRBJ2-1
v_gene: TRBV4-2
d_gene: TRBD2
CDR3aa: CASSQDQRGEQFF
CDR3nt: TGTGCCAGCAGCCAAGATCAGCGGGGGGAGCAGTTCTTC

j_gene: TRBJ2-1
v_gene: TRBV5-6
d_gene: TRBD2
CDR3aa: CASSQWASGGYNEQFF
CDR3nt: TGTGCCAGCAGTCAATGGGCTAGCGGGGGATACAATGAGCAGTTCTTC

j_gene: TRBJ1-5
v_gene: TRBV19
d_gene: TRBD1
CDR3aa: CASSMTGGNQPQHF
CDR3nt: TGTGCCAGTAGTATGACAGGGGGCAATCAGCCCCAGCATTTT

j_gene: TRBJ1-2
v_gene: TRBV2
d_gene: -
CDR3aa: CASTRYRDYGYTF
CDR3nt: TGTGCCAGCACCCGGTACAGGGACTATGGCTACACCTTC

j_gene: TRBJ1-1
v_gene: TRBV7-2
d_gene: -
CDR3aa: CASSLMGAEAFF
CDR3nt: TGTGCCAGCAGCCTAATGGGCGCTGAAGCTTTCTTT

j_gene: TRBJ2-3
v_gene: TRBV9
d_gene: -
CDR3aa: CASSVSPQGGSSDTQYF
CDR3nt: TGTGCCAGCAGCGTTTCCCCCCAGGGTGGGTCATCGGATACGCAGTATTTT

j_gene: TRBJ2-1
v_gene: TRBV7-2
d_gene: -
CDR3aa: CASSLERVVGEQFF
CDR3nt: TGTGCCAGCAGCTTAGAACGGGTTGTCGGTGAGCAGTTCTTC